Following are 20 T cell receptor beta chains from one sample sequenced in a study of blood T cell repertoires in COVID-19. The data were produced by immunoSEQ multiplex PCR, yet TCRdb's version contains in-frame clones alone and is incomplete. The sample has around 180,000 clones, roughly 80% seen once. The material sequenced was PBMCs or T cells enriched from blood (not recorded which). Receptors were obtained from a man aged 50 to 60 who had recovered from COVID-19.

This clone was detected once. This sequence joins TRBV27 and TRBJ1-1, with 8 positions matching TRBD1. CDR3 length equals 13 residues. Germline CDR1 reads MNHEY; CDR2 reads SMNVEV (reference sequence). The junction had 9 bases not matched to a gene; V was cut back by 3 bases and J by 12 bases. Written as DNA, the CDR3 is TGTGCCAGCAGTTTGAACAGGGGGGAAAGGACTTTCTTT. Protein product: CASSLNRGERTFF.

This rearrangement joins TRBV5-1 to TRBJ2-2; possible D gene TRBD2, 5 bases. Germline V gene data show CDR1 as SGHRS and CDR2 as YFSETQ. The CDR3 sequence is 17 residues long. V lost 0 bases and J 2 bases, leaving 14 bases between the germline ends. The CDR3 region has the DNA TGCGCCAGCAGCTTGGAAGGGCGGGCCTTTAACACCGGGGAGCTGTTTTTT. The encoded protein is CASSLEGRAFNTGELFF.

The gene calls are TRBV7-3 and TRBJ2-2, with D possibly TRBD2 on 6 matching bases. This CDR3 has 16 residues. Trimming pared 3 bases from V and 6 bases from J, leaving 17 bases between. Germline V lookup: CDR1 SGHTA, CDR2 FQGTGA. The CDR3 region has the DNA TGTGCCAGCAGCTTGTCCGGGACTCAAGTCGCCGGGGAGCTGTTTTTT. This sequence encodes CASSLSGTQVAGELFF.

This chain uses TRBV11-3 with TRBJ2-1, with 12 nucleotides matching TRBD2. Per the germline V gene, CDR1 is SGHNT and CDR2 is YENEEA. V shed 1 base, J shed 4 bases, and the junction held 5 bases outside the gene matches. The CDR3 runs to 17 residues. Written as DNA, the CDR3 is TGTGCCAGCAGCTTAGGCGCGACTAGCGGGGGTTACAATGAGCAGTTCTTC. Residues: CASSLGATSGGYNEQFF. Full variable domain (remainder filled in from reference TRBV11-3 and TRBJ2-1): EAGVVQSPRYKIIEKKQPVAFWCNPISGHNTLYWYLQNLGQGPELLIRYENEEAVDDSQLPKDRFSAERLKGVDSTLKIQPAELGDSAVYLCASSLGATSGGYNEQFFGPGTRLTVL.

The chain combines TRBV11-2 with TRBJ2-4; 10 bases match TRBD1. Looked up from germline, CDR1 is SGHAT and CDR2 is FQNNGV. This CDR3 has 13 residues. V gave up 3 bases and J gave up 9 bases; unmatched junction bases: 2. CDR3: CASSLGQGSIQYF. CDR3 nucleotides: TGTGCCAGCAGCTTGGGACAGGGGTCCATTCAGTACTTC.

This clone was observed a few times. The chain employs TRBV7-2 and TRBJ1-3, with TRBD1 as a possible D gene (6 bases). Trimming took 1 base from V and 4 from J, leaving 8 bases between them. This CDR3 spans 14 amino acids. The germline V gene encodes CDR1 SGHTA and CDR2 FQGNSA. This CDR3 reads CASSLDRAGNTIYF. CDR3 nucleotides: TGTGCCAGCAGCTTAGACAGGGCCGGAAACACCATATATTTT. The full variable domain, its missing parts supplied by reference TRBV7-2 and TRBJ1-3, is GAGVSQSPSNKVTEKGKDVELRCDPISGHTALYWYRQSLGQGLEFLIYFQGNSAPDKSGLPSDRFSAERTGGSVSTLTIQRTQQEDSAVYLCASSLDRAGNTIYFGEGSWLTVV.

The chain links TRBV7-2 to TRBJ1-2; TRBD1 matches 7 bases. Germline lookup yields CDR1 SGHTA and CDR2 FQGNSA. J was trimmed by 3 bases and V by 1 base; bases with no gene match: 8. This CDR3 region has 16 residues. The chain's CDR3 is CASSLEGAPPYYGYTF. DNA for the CDR3: TGTGCCAGCAGCTTAGAGGGGGCCCCCCCCTACTATGGCTACACCTTC.

The rearrangement uses TRBV4-1 and TRBJ1-3; D ambiguous. Deletions cut 4 bases from V and 3 bases from J, with 13 bases between. Germline V CDR1 and CDR2: MGHRA, YSYEKL. This CDR3 contains 15 residues. In nucleotides, the CDR3 is TGCGCCAGCAGCCCCAGCCGGGGTTATGGAAACACCATATATTTT. Its protein is CASSPSRGYGNTIYF.

The V and J genes are TRBV27 and TRBJ1-5, with D tentatively TRBD1 (5 bases). V gave up 6 bases and J gave up 4 bases, with 19 bases separating them. CDR3 length: 16 amino acids. The germline V gene encodes CDR1 MNHEY and CDR2 SMNVEV (reference sequence). CDR3 coding DNA: TGTGCCAGCAGACCCGAAGGGGTTCTGGGAAATCAGCCCCAGCATTTT. As protein: CASRPEGVLGNQPQHF.

Here the CDR3 reads CASTGRGMESSGNTIYF. CDR3 nucleotide sequence: TGTGCCAGCACCGGGAGGGGAATGGAGAGCTCTGGAAACACCATATATTTT. The J gene is TRBJ1-3, the V gene TRBV2, with a possible D match to TRBD1 (5 bases). V was clipped by 7 bases and J by 0 bases, with 19 bases between them. This CDR3 spans 17 amino acids. Germline CDR1 is SNHLY and CDR2 is FYNNEI.

This clone occurred once. The rearrangement links TRBV5-1 to TRBJ1-1, with a possible D match to TRBD1 (6 bases). CDR3 length: 13 residues. The V gene's germline CDR1 is SGHRS and CDR2 YFSETQ. Trimming stripped 4 bases from V and 4 bases from J, with 11 bases between. The CDR3 sequence is CASSQRGGTEAFF. In DNA form, the CDR3 reads TGCGCCAGCAGCCAGAGAGGGGGCACTGAAGCTTTCTTT.

V and J are TRBV6-2 or TRBV6-3 and TRBJ1-3; D ambiguous. The CDR3 runs 15 residues. Trimming cost V 0 bases and J 4 bases, with 10 bases left between them. Germline values: CDR1 MNHEY, CDR2 SVGEGT. The CDR3 sequence is CASSYSAHNGNTIYF. In DNA, the CDR3 is TGTGCCAGCAGTTACTCGGCACACAACGGAAACACCATATATTTT.

This chain links TRBV5-1 with TRBJ1-2; 12 bases map to TRBD1. CDR3 length: 18 amino acids. Germline V gives CDR1 SGHRS, CDR2 YFSETQ. Unmatched junction bases numbered 8, after V lost 0 bases and J lost 2 bases. The CDR3 nucleotides are TGCGCCAGCAGCTTGGTTTGGGACAGGGGGCGGAGGAACTATGGCTACACCTTC. Its protein product is CASSLVWDRGRRNYGYTF. Full variable domain (outside the CDR3, taken from reference TRBV5-1 and TRBJ1-2): KAGVTQTPRYLIKTRGQQVTLSCSPISGHRSVSWYQQTPGQGLQFLFEYFSETQRNKGNFPGRFSGRQFSNSRSEMNVSTLELGDSALYLCASSLVWDRGRRNYGYTFGSGTRLTVV.

The CDR3 protein is CASSQDGTASGNTIYF. The CDR3 nucleotides read TGCGCCAGCAGCCAAGATGGGACAGCCTCTGGAAACACCATATATTTT. This chain links TRBV4-1 with TRBJ1-3; 7 nucleotides align to TRBD1. The trim removed 0 bases at V and 0 bases at J, leaving 2 bases unmatched. Looked up from germline, CDR1 is MGHRA and CDR2 is YSYEKL. The CDR3 totals 16 residues.

The chain employs TRBV9 and TRBJ2-1; 7 nucleotides line up with TRBD2. The germline V gene encodes CDR1 SGDLS and CDR2 YYNGEE. The CDR3 runs 19 residues. V lost 3 bases to trimming and J lost 7 bases; unmatched junction nucleotides: 22. CDR3 in amino acids: CASSAETGGSRGSRNEQFF. The CDR3 nucleotides are TGTGCCAGCAGCGCCGAGACGGGGGGAAGTCGTGGGAGTCGGAATGAGCAGTTCTTC.

The genes are TRBV9 and TRBJ2-3; TRBD2 matches 11 bases. The CDR3 length is 16 residues. Germline CDR1 SGDLS, CDR2 YYNGEE. With 0 bases clipped from V and 1 base from J, the junction kept 1 base outside the gene matches. Written as DNA, the CDR3 is TGTGCCAGCAGCGTAGCGGGACTAGCGGGCACAGATACGCAGTATTTT. This translates into CASSVAGLAGTDTQYF.

The rearrangement joins TRBV30 to TRBJ1-4; maybe TRBD1 (5 bases). Germline V lookup: CDR1 GTSNPN, CDR2 SVGIG (reference sequence). V shed 1 base and J shed 6 bases, with 15 bases lying between them. This CDR3 spans 15 amino acids. The CDR3 region has the DNA TGTGCCTGGAGTGAGGGGTCAGTGGGTCATGAAAAACTGTTTTTT. Its translation is CAWSEGSVGHEKLFF. Full variable domain (missing parts from reference TRBV30 and TRBJ1-4): SQTIHQWPATLVQPVGSPLSLECTVEGTSNPNLYWYRQAAGRGLQLLFYSVGIGQISSEVPQNLSASRPQDRQFILSSKKLLLSDSGFYLCAWSEGSVGHEKLFFGSGTQLSVL.

The gene calls are TRBV6-5 and TRBJ2-1; 10 nucleotides align to TRBD2. Losses at the gene ends were 6 bases for V and 9 bases for J; bases not matched to a gene: 5. The length of the CDR3 is 13 residues. In germline, CDR1 is MNHEY, CDR2 SVGAGI. CDR3 region: CASRLSGGGEQFF. The CDR3 nucleotides read TGTGCCAGCAGATTAAGCGGGGGGGGTGAGCAGTTCTTC.

V is TRBV12-1 and J is TRBJ2-5; the table's D call, TRBD1, has no DNA check behind it. TRBV12-1 is recorded as a pseudogene. The CDR3 runs 17 residues. The CDR3 sequence: CASRGLSRGHTQETQYF. As DNA, the CDR3 is TGTGCCAGCAGGGGCCTATCCAGGGGGCACACCCAAGAGACCCAGTACTTC.

This chain uses TRBV7-9 with TRBJ2-2, with 7 bases fitting TRBD1. V lost 2 bases, J lost 5 bases, and 8 bases stayed unmatched. The CDR3 is 16 residues long. Germline V gives CDR1 SEHNR, CDR2 FQNEAQ (reference sequence). CDR3 sequence: CASSLQGGGRTGELFF. CDR3 coding DNA: TGTGCCAGCAGCTTACAAGGGGGCGGTAGGACCGGGGAGCTGTTTTTT. The full variable domain, with the rest looked up from reference TRBV7-9 and TRBJ2-2, is DTGVSQNPRHKITKRGQNVTFRCDPISEHNRLYWYRQTLGQGPEFLTYFQNEAQLEKSRLLSDRFSAERPKGSFSTLEIQRTEQGDSAMYLCASSLQGGGRTGELFFGEGSRLTVL.